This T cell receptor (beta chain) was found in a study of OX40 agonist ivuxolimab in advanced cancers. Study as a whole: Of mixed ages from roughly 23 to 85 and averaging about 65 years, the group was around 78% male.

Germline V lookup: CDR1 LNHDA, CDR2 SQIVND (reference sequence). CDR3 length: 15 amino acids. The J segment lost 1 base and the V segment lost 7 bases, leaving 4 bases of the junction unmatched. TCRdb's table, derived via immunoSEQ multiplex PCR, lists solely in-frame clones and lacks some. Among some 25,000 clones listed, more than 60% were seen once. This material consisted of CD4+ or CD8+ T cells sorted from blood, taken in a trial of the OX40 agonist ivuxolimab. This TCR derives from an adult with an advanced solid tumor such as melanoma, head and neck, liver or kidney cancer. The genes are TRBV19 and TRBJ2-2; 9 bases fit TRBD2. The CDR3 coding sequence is TGTGCCAGTACTTGGCGGGGGGGGAACACCGGGGAGCTGTTTTTT. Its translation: CASTWRGGNTGELFF.